The 20 T cell receptor beta chains below all came from one sample that was sequenced in a study of T cells in localized non-small cell lung cancer (dated by TCRdb to 2018 to 2020). Library generation was performed with the immunoSEQ multiplex PCR assay. TCRdb obtained this table from immuneACCESS and retained in-frame rearrangements with V and J assigned. These tables miss some clones; where compared with another copy, unresolved V genes account for less than half of the shortfall, and the remainder is unexplained. The sample has over 30,000 clones on record, 80% to 90% of them singletons. Approximately 2.6% of the sample is in the top ten clones. The specimen was peripheral blood, collected before any cancer treatment. Every receptor here comes from a woman aged 40 to 75 with stage I lung adenocarcinoma.

This clone showed up just once. This rearrangement joins TRBV5-6 to TRBJ2-5, with 7 bases matching TRBD2. The germline V gene has CDR1 SGHDT and CDR2 YYEEEE. The CDR3 spans 14 residues. J gave up 2 bases and V 5 bases, and 6 bases lay outside the gene matches. In DNA form, the CDR3 reads TGTGCCAGCAGATGGGGGACTAATCAAGAGACCCAGTACTTC. Its translation: CASRWGTNQETQYF.

V and J are TRBV18 and TRBJ2-2; 11 positions match TRBD1. This CDR3 is 17 amino acids long. The germline V gene encodes CDR1 KGHSH and CDR2 LQKENI. Unmatched junction bases numbered 5, after V lost 0 bases and J lost 5 bases. The CDR3 sequence: CASSPPGTGGRTGELFF. DNA of the CDR3: TGTGCCAGCTCACCACCGGGGACAGGGGGTCGGACCGGGGAGCTGTTTTTT.

This clone has a handful of counts. J is TRBJ1-5 and V is TRBV28, with D perhaps TRBD1 (6 bases). Looked up from germline, CDR1 is MDHEN and CDR2 is SYDVKM. This CDR3 comprises 17 residues. Trimming removed 3 bases at V and 0 bases at J, with 15 bases between. As DNA, the CDR3 is TGTGCCAGCAGTTTCTCCAGGGGCGCGTATAGCAATCAGCCCCAGCATTTT. As protein: CASSFSRGAYSNQPQHF.

This sequence joins TRBV5-8 and TRBJ1-1; D remains ambiguous. The V gene lost 0 bases and the J gene lost 7 bases, with 19 bases spanning the gap. This CDR3 region has 16 residues. CDR1 is SGHTS, CDR2 YDEGEE, per germline. CDR3 sequence: CASSLGGTRRCGEAFF. CDR3 nucleotide sequence: TGTGCCAGCAGCTTGGGGGGTACAAGAAGGTGCGGTGAAGCTTTCTTT.

In this sample, this clone turned up once. The V gene is TRBV5-1, the J gene TRBJ2-3; D call uncertain. V lost 4 bases and J 2 bases, leaving 14 bases between the germline ends. The CDR3 covers 15 residues. CDR1 SGHRS and CDR2 YFSETQ come from the germline V gene. The CDR3 spells CASSPGPKHTDTQYF. The CDR3 DNA is TGCGCCAGCAGCCCCGGGCCCAAACACACAGATACGCAGTATTTT.

This chain connects TRBV28 to TRBJ1-2; TRBD1 matches 11 bases. Germline V CDR1 and CDR2: MDHEN, SYDVKM. Germline trimming cut 4 bases from V and 8 bases from J; bases unmatched to any gene: 6. This CDR3 contains 14 residues. Here the CDR3 reads CASSSGQGAWGYTF. The CDR3 DNA is TGTGCCAGCAGTTCAGGACAGGGGGCGTGGGGCTACACCTTC.

The chain combines TRBV13 with TRBJ2-3; 11 nucleotides align to TRBD2. The V gene's germline CDR1 is PRHDT and CDR2 FYEKMQ (reference sequence). The CDR3 runs 18 residues. V was clipped by 1 base and J by 0 bases; unmatched bases: 6. The CDR3 coding sequence is TGTGCCAGCAGCTTAGCGGGACTAGCGGCAATTAGCACAGATACGCAGTATTTT. Protein: CASSLAGLAAISTDTQYF.

The rearrangement links TRBV19 to TRBJ2-2; TRBD2 matches at 7 bases. Unmatched junction bases numbered 4, after V lost 3 bases and J lost 3 bases. There are 15 residues in the CDR3. Germline V CDR1 and CDR2: LNHDA, SQIVND (reference sequence). The CDR3 spells CASSMGDYYTGELFF. CDR3 sequence (DNA): TGTGCCAGTAGTATGGGGGACTATTACACCGGGGAGCTGTTTTTT.

This clone has only one observation. The J gene is TRBJ1-5, the V gene TRBV30; no definite D call. Looked up from germline, CDR1 is GTSNPN and CDR2 is SVGIG (reference sequence). Trimming left V 1 base short and J 4 bases short, with 5 bases between. CDR3 size: 12 residues. This CDR3 reads CAWSEANQPQHF. The CDR3 bases are TGTGCCTGGAGTGAAGCAAATCAGCCCCAGCATTTT.

This clone showed up just a few times. The chain has TRBV7-2 and TRBJ2-7; tentatively, D is TRBD1 or TRBD2 (5 bases each). The CDR3 has 15 residues. V shed 3 bases and J shed 3 bases, with 15 bases lying between them. Germline V gene sequence: CDR1 SGHTA, CDR2 FQGNSA. CDR3 protein: CASSLGPTENYEQYF. CDR3 sequence (DNA): TGTGCCAGCAGCTTGGGACCGACTGAGAACTACGAGCAGTACTTC.

This chain connects TRBV6-6 to TRBJ2-2; tentative D call: TRBD2 (5 bases). CDR1 is MNHNY and CDR2 is SVGAGI in the germline V gene (reference sequence). The CDR3 loop spans 14 amino acids. Trimming shortened V by 0 bases and J by 6 bases, and 8 bases separated the two germline ends. CDR3: CASSYSTGSGELFF. Written as DNA, the CDR3 is TGTGCCAGCAGTTACTCGACGGGATCCGGGGAGCTGTTTTTT.

This clone was seen only a few times. V usage is TRBV19 and J usage is TRBJ2-3, with TRBD1 as a possible D gene (6 bases). The CDR3 runs to 14 residues. V was shortened by 6 bases and J by 5 bases, with 15 bases between the two germline ends. Germline lookup yields CDR1 LNHDA and CDR2 SQIVND (reference sequence). This CDR3 reads CASRRQGLGDTQYF. The CDR3 bases are TGTGCCAGTAGGAGGCAGGGGTTGGGAGATACGCAGTATTTT.

The V and J genes are TRBV27 and TRBJ1-2, with 8 bases matching TRBD1. J lost 4 bases, V lost 2 bases, and 0 bases had no gene match. The CDR3 extends over 13 amino acids. Germline V gene sequence: CDR1 MNHEY, CDR2 SMNVEV (reference sequence). The CDR3 here is CASSLTGGYGYTF. The CDR3 DNA follows: TGTGCCAGCAGTTTAACAGGGGGCTATGGCTACACCTTC.

V is TRBV7-9 and J is TRBJ2-7, with 7 bases matching TRBD1. Trimming at V came to 5 bases and at J to 0 bases, leaving 7 bases not matched to a gene. Germline assignment: CDR1 SEHNR and CDR2 FQNEAQ (reference sequence). This CDR3 is 15 amino acids long. The CDR3 sequence is CASSGRQGSSYEQYF. CDR3 DNA: TGTGCCAGCAGCGGCCGACAGGGTAGCTCCTACGAGCAGTACTTC. Based on the CDR3 plus reference TRBV7-9 and TRBJ2-7, the full variable domain is DTGVSQNPRHKITKRGQNVTFRCDPISEHNRLYWYRQTLGQGPEFLTYFQNEAQLEKSRLLSDRFSAERPKGSFSTLEIQRTEQGDSAMYLCASSGRQGSSYEQYFGPGTRLTVT.

The V gene is TRBV5-1, the J gene TRBJ2-7, with 8 bases lining up with TRBD2. This CDR3 is 15 amino acids long. The J segment lost 6 bases and the V segment lost 0 bases, leaving 8 bases of the junction unmatched. Germline V gene lookup returns CDR1 SGHRS and CDR2 YFSETQ. CDR3 in DNA: TGCGCCAGCAGCTTGGGTAGCGGGGCGGCGGGCGAGCAGTACTTC. As protein: CASSLGSGAAGEQYF. The whole variable domain, remainder taken from reference TRBV5-1 and TRBJ2-7, is KAGVTQTPRYLIKTRGQQVTLSCSPISGHRSVSWYQQTPGQGLQFLFEYFSETQRNKGNFPGRFSGRQFSNSRSEMNVSTLELGDSALYLCASSLGSGAAGEQYFGPGTRLTVT.

The chain couples TRBV28 to TRBJ2-7, with 9 positions matching TRBD2. CDR3 size: 15 residues. V was clipped by 4 bases and J by 3 bases; unmatched bases: 7. The germline CDR1 and CDR2 sequences are MDHEN and SYDVKM. Here the CDR3 reads CASSSHSAGGYEQYF. Written as DNA, the CDR3 is TGTGCCAGCAGTTCCCACTCAGCGGGAGGCTACGAGCAGTACTTC.

The chain combines TRBV27 with TRBJ2-3, with TRBD2 matching 8 bases. Germline V gene data show CDR1 as MNHEY and CDR2 as SMNVEV (reference sequence). V shed 5 bases and J 4 bases; nucleotides not matched to a gene: 11. The CDR3 extends over 16 amino acids. CDR3 amino acids: CASSPYSGSDSDTQYF. The CDR3, as DNA: TGTGCCAGCAGTCCGTACAGCGGGAGCGACTCAGATACGCAGTATTTT.

This rearrangement joins TRBV11-2 to TRBJ2-7; D perhaps matches TRBD2 (6 bases). Germline loops: CDR1 SGHAT, CDR2 FQNNGV. The V gene lost 3 bases and the J gene lost 0 bases, with 18 bases spanning the gap. The CDR3 totals 17 residues. The CDR3 coding sequence is TGTGCCAGCAGCTTTCGTGTTGGGACTCTGAGCTCCTACGAGCAGTACTTC. Its protein is CASSFRVGTLSSYEQYF.

V usage is TRBV27 and J usage is TRBJ2-7, with TRBD2 as a possible D gene (6 bases). V was shortened by 5 bases and J by 2 bases, with 16 bases between the two germline ends. This CDR3 has 15 residues. Germline assignment: CDR1 MNHEY and CDR2 SMNVEV (reference sequence). The CDR3: CASSTRGGLTYEQYF. CDR3 nucleotides: TGTGCCAGCAGTACCCGCGGAGGGCTAACCTACGAGCAGTACTTC.

The J gene is TRBJ2-7, the V gene TRBV5-4; 8 nucleotides agree with TRBD2. The CDR3 is 16 amino acids. V trimming: 0 bases; J trimming: 2 bases; junction bases outside the gene matches: 7. Germline CDR1 and CDR2: SGHNT and YYREEE (reference sequence). Here the CDR3 reads CASSLGGTSIPYEQYF. In DNA form, the CDR3 reads TGTGCCAGCAGCTTGGGGGGGACTAGTATTCCCTACGAGCAGTACTTC.